Sequencing of this T cell receptor beta chain was carried out in a study of T-cell reconstitution after alpha-beta-depleted transplantation in children. This clonotype came up a few times. Preparation of the TCRbeta library was carried out with unique molecular identifiers. TCRdb reprocessed the PCR reads via MiXCR and lists one record per CDR3 protein. The sample lists over 550,000 distinct CDR3 sequences, 10% to 13% seen once, with about 4.2% in the top ten. The sequence was obtained from a human donor who donated a stem cell graft to a child with acute myeloid leukemia. Sequenced material: PBMCs from the stem cell graft donor, taken from the stem cell graft.

CDR3 bases: TGTGCCAGCAGCTTAGGATGGGACATCCTCTCCTACGAGCAGTACTTC. It specifies CASSLGWDILSYEQYF. This chain links TRBV7-2 with TRBJ2-7; the D gene is possibly TRBD1 (6 bases). The V end was cut by 1 base, the J end by 0 bases, with 13 bases between. The germline V gene has CDR1 SGHTA and CDR2 FQGNSA. This CDR3 has 16 residues.